The 8 T cell receptor beta chains below come from one sample, sequenced in a study of graft-versus-host responses after intestinal transplantation. Their antigens remain unidentified. Clones were sequenced by immunoSEQ multiplex PCR, and TCRdb holds only the in-frame ones, with some missing. The sample consists of 90,000 to 150,000 clones, 90% to 95% of them appearing once. The starting material was unstimulated CD4+ T cells sorted from spleen or lymph node cells, obtained before intestinal transplant. The receptors were sampled from a human donor who received an intestinal transplant.

This chain uses TRBV7-3 with TRBJ1-4; 7 bases are a match to TRBD1. V lost 5 bases, J lost 10 bases, and 19 bases stayed unmatched. CDR3 length equals 17 residues. Germline V gene sequence: CDR1 SGHTA, CDR2 FQGTGA. The CDR3 loop reads CASSPGNTQGGTGKLFF. CDR3 bases: TGTGCCAGCAGCCCGGGAAACACGCAGGGGGGAACGGGAAAACTGTTTTTT. Variable domain in full (rest from reference TRBV7-3 and TRBJ1-4): GAGVSQTPSNKVTEKGKYVELRCDPISGHTALYWYRQSLGQGPEFLIYFQGTGAADDSGLPNDRFFAVRPEGSVSTLKIQRTERGDSAVYLCASSPGNTQGGTGKLFFGSGTQLSVL.

The chain employs TRBV27 and TRBJ2-5; D is undetermined. There are 13 residues in the CDR3. Germline assignment: CDR1 MNHEY and CDR2 SMNVEV (reference sequence). The V gene lost 5 bases and the J gene lost 6 bases, with 13 bases spanning the gap. The CDR3 is CASSADWAKTQYF. Written as DNA, the CDR3 is TGTGCCAGCAGTGCCGACTGGGCTAAGACCCAGTACTTC.

J is TRBJ2-7 and V is TRBV30, with a possible D match to TRBD2 (5 bases). Trimming removed 5 bases from V and 0 bases from J, with 14 bases in between. The CDR3 loop spans 14 amino acids. The V gene's germline CDR1 is GTSNPN and CDR2 SVGIG (reference sequence). The chain's CDR3 is CAWGFGKSSYEQYF. The CDR3 bases are TGTGCCTGGGGGTTCGGGAAAAGCTCCTACGAGCAGTACTTC.

This chain uses TRBV19 with TRBJ1-2; D not resolved. The CDR3 consists of 15 residues. In germline, CDR1 is LNHDA, CDR2 SQIVND (reference sequence). Between the trimmed V and J ends, which lost 1 base and 5 bases, there was a span of 14 bases. The DNA of the CDR3 is TGTGCCAGTAGTATAGCCCGGGCGGCAACTTATGGCTACACCTTC. Protein sequence: CASSIARAATYGYTF.

The chain employs TRBV21-1 and TRBJ2-7; TRBD2 is the table's D call and was not checked against the DNA. TRBV21-1 is labeled a pseudogene. The CDR3 loop spans 17 amino acids. CDR3 loop: CANSKDVQERESYEQYF. CDR3 DNA sequence: TGTGCCAACAGCAAAGACGTGCAGGAACGGGAGTCCTACGAGCAGTACTTC.

This chain joins TRBV7-2 and TRBJ1-5; 8 bases are shared with TRBD1. The CDR3 spans 14 residues. Germline CDR1 is SGHTA and CDR2 is FQGNSA. Trimming at V came to 5 bases and at J to 9 bases, leaving 9 bases not matched to a gene. The chain's CDR3 is CASSRGQGLRPQHF. The CDR3 DNA is TGTGCCAGCAGCCGCGGACAGGGTTTGCGGCCCCAGCATTTT.

This clone appeared a single time. The rearrangement uses TRBV11-3 and TRBJ2-7; 8 nucleotides line up with TRBD2. The CDR3 runs 15 residues. CDR1 is SGHNT and CDR2 is YENEEA in the germline V gene. J lost 0 bases, V lost 6 bases, and 7 bases had no gene match. CDR3 loop: CASSPGAGGSYEQYF. CDR3 nucleotides: TGTGCCAGCAGTCCCGGGGCGGGAGGCTCCTACGAGCAGTACTTC.

The chain couples TRBV2 to TRBJ1-5, with D maybe TRBD1 (5 bases). With 4 bases removed from V and 5 bases from J, the gap between germline ends came to 27 bases. Germline lookup yields CDR1 SNHLY and CDR2 FYNNEI. The CDR3 spans 19 residues. CDR3 sequence reads: CASSVRRGTGTMGDQPQHF. For the CDR3, the DNA is TGTGCCAGCAGTGTAAGACGTGGGACGGGAACAATGGGGGATCAGCCCCAGCATTTT.